This T cell receptor beta chain originates from a study of cytomegalovirus exposure and HLA in healthy donors. Study overall: Within an early data release were approximately 85 million unique TCRs drawn from HLA-typed donors.

PCR used 60 Vbeta primers and 13 Jbeta primers. Assay used: immunoSEQ multiplex PCR; TCRdb lists only in-frame clones, some missing. The sample holds 200,000 to 250,000 clones, 65% to 80% seen once. The CDR3 has 13 amino acids. V lost 4 bases, J lost 6 bases, and 7 bases stayed unmatched. Germline loops: CDR1 SGHNT, CDR2 YYREEE (reference sequence). The chain couples TRBV5-4 to TRBJ2-7, with 7 bases aligning to TRBD1. This TCR was recovered from a man aged 40-49 years in good health and CMV-seronegative. The sequenced sample consisted of PBMCs. CDR3 in amino acids: CASSPGTVGEQYF. The CDR3 DNA is TGTGCCAGCAGCCCGGGGACAGTCGGCGAGCAGTACTTC. Drawing the rest from reference TRBV5-4 and TRBJ2-7, the complete variable domain is ETGVTQSPTHLIKTRGQQVTLRCSSQSGHNTVSWYQQALGQGPQFIFQYYREEENGRGNFPPRFSGLQFPNYSSELNVNALELDDSALYLCASSPGTVGEQYFGPGTRLTVT.